Included here is one TCR beta chain sequence, with context. Profiled with immunoSEQ multiplex PCR; TCRdb holds only in-frame clones, not every one. Of some 48,000 clones detected, around 80% appear once; the ten largest clones hold around 20%. The sample originates from a study of PD-1 blockade in classical Hodgkin lymphoma. Time point specified: cycle 4 day 1 (C4D1), after six to seven weeks of nivolumab. Brentuximab vedotin exposure varied, and every patient relapsed after autologous stem cell transplantation. The sample was peripheral blood mononuclear cells (PBMCs), taken before the fourth cycle of nivolumab. The source of this sequence is a human donor with classical Hodgkin lymphoma.

Written as DNA, the CDR3 is TGTGCCAGCTCACCGGCCGACAGAACCCAGTACTTC. Translating it yields CASSPADRTQYF. The chain employs TRBV18 and TRBJ2-5, with D perhaps matching TRBD1 (5 bases). The CDR3 consists of 12 residues. The V gene's germline CDR1 is KGHSH and CDR2 LQKENI. V was trimmed by 3 bases and J by 8 bases, leaving 10 bases between them.